This passage covers 25 T cell receptor beta chains from one sample sequenced in a study of response to subunit inactivated influenza vaccine. TCRdb re-called the RT-PCR reads through MiXCR, storing one row per CDR3 protein. The repertoire consists of about 800,000 distinct CDR3 sequences, with over 20% occurring once and the leading ten covering more than 8.5%. Material: PBMCs from blood, obtained 5 to 6 days after vaccination. The receptors originated from a man aged 50 to 59 who received an inactivated influenza vaccine.

This clonotype showed up just once. V is TRBV10-3 and J is TRBJ2-5; weak D call: TRBD1 (5 bases). V lost 5 bases, J lost 5 bases, and 27 bases lay in between. CDR1 is ENHRY, CDR2 SYGVKD, per germline. The length of the CDR3 is 18 residues. The CDR3 bases are TGTGCCATCAGTACCCTCGACAGCCTTGATATGAATGTGGAGACCCAGTACTTC. It encodes CAISTLDSLDMNVETQYF.

In this sample, this clonotype turned up a few times. The chain recombines TRBV24-1 with TRBJ2-5; 8 positions match TRBD1. The CDR3 runs to 13 residues. The germline V gene has CDR1 KGHDR and CDR2 SFDVKD. The ends lost 11 bases at V and 4 bases at J; junction bases unmatched: 8. DNA for the CDR3: TGTGCCAGGCCAGGACAGGGTAGAGAGACCCAGTACTTC. Its translation is CARPGQGRETQYF.

This clonotype was recorded a few times. The V gene is TRBV18, the J gene TRBJ1-5; the match to TRBD1 covers 11 bases. The CDR3 consists of 14 residues. Germline CDR1 and CDR2: KGHSH and LQKENI. V lost 5 bases to trimming and J lost 7 bases; unmatched junction nucleotides: 4. DNA of the CDR3: TGTGCCAGCTCAGGACAGGGGGCAGAGCAGCCCCAGCATTTT. Its translation is CASSGQGAEQPQHF.

The gene calls are TRBV12-3 or TRBV12-4 and TRBJ1-1; tentative D call: TRBD1 (5 bases). Trimming removed 5 bases at V and 6 bases at J, with 13 bases between. The CDR3 is 13 residues long. CDR3 sequence reads: CASSLYTGPEAFF. For the CDR3, the DNA is TGTGCCAGCAGTCTTTATACAGGTCCTGAAGCTTTCTTT.

This rearrangement joins TRBV7-2 to TRBJ1-2; 7 bases are a match to TRBD1. V shed 5 bases, J shed 1 base, and the junction held 7 bases outside the gene matches. There are 15 residues in the CDR3. Germline loops: CDR1 SGHTA, CDR2 FQGNSA. The CDR3 DNA is TGTGCCAGCAGCCCAGGGGGGAGGGTTAACTATGGCTACACCTTC. Residues: CASSPGGRVNYGYTF. Variable domain in full (rest from reference TRBV7-2 and TRBJ1-2): GAGVSQSPSNKVTEKGKDVELRCDPISGHTALYWYRQSLGQGLEFLIYFQGNSAPDKSGLPSDRFSAERTGGSVSTLTIQRTQQEDSAVYLCASSPGGRVNYGYTFGSGTRLTVV.

This clonotype was seen ten or more times. This rearrangement joins TRBV12-3 or TRBV12-4 to TRBJ1-1; 7 bases fit TRBD1. The CDR3 loop spans 15 amino acids. V was clipped by 6 bases and J by 0 bases; unmatched bases: 7. The CDR3, as DNA: TGTGCCAGCAGAACTTGGACAGGCCTGAACACTGAAGCTTTCTTT. Translating gives CASRTWTGLNTEAFF.

The chain employs TRBV4-3 and TRBJ2-1; the D gene is possibly TRBD1 (5 bases). This CDR3 has 16 residues. Trimming cost V 4 bases and J 0 bases, with 13 bases left between them. From germline, CDR1 is LGHNA and CDR2 YSLEER. The CDR3 DNA follows: TGCGCCAGCAGCCGTGACAGCCAGAGCTCCTACAATGAGCAGTTCTTC. The encoded protein is CASSRDSQSSYNEQFF.

V is TRBV29-1 and J is TRBJ2-3, with 7 bases that match TRBD2. CDR1 and CDR2 from the germline V gene are SQVTM and ANQGSEA. The CDR3 has 16 amino acids. V lost 5 bases to trimming and J lost 0 bases; unmatched junction nucleotides: 11. CDR3 DNA: TGCAGCGTTCGGACTAGTACCGCCATTAGCACAGATACGCAGTATTTT. Encoded protein: CSVRTSTAISTDTQYF.

The table lists this clonotype with a few counts. This chain links TRBV12-3 or TRBV12-4 with TRBJ2-5; 13 nucleotides line up with TRBD2. This CDR3 comprises 16 residues. V was clipped by 1 base and J by 5 bases; unmatched bases: 4. The CDR3 region is CASSLGGLAGSETQYF. The CDR3, as DNA: TGTGCCAGCAGTTTAGGGGGACTAGCGGGGAGTGAGACCCAGTACTTC.

V gene TRBV10-2 combines with J gene TRBJ2-3; D tentatively fits TRBD1 or TRBD2 (6 bases each). V gave up 3 bases and J gave up 6 bases, with 16 bases separating them. CDR1 is WSHSY and CDR2 is SAAADI in the germline V gene. The CDR3 is 15 amino acids. The CDR3 loop reads CASSEGRGGSDTQYF. The CDR3 nucleotides are TGCGCCAGCAGTGAAGGGAGAGGGGGGTCGGATACGCAGTATTTT.

The chain couples TRBV12-3 or TRBV12-4 to TRBJ2-3; D perhaps matches TRBD1 (5 bases). The CDR3 runs 16 residues. The V end was cut by 6 bases, the J end by 1 base, with 17 bases between. CDR3 nucleotide sequence: TGTGCCAGCAGCTACCGGCAAGGGGCGCGCACAGATACGCAGTATTTT. This translates into CASSYRQGARTDTQYF.

The V gene is TRBV12-3 or TRBV12-4, the J gene TRBJ2-1; D perhaps matches TRBD2 (6 bases). The CDR3 consists of 16 residues. Trimming left V 6 bases short and J 4 bases short, with 19 bases between. In DNA, the CDR3 is TGTGCCAGCAGGCGAAATGCGGGACTTATATACAATGAGCAGTTCTTC. This encodes CASRRNAGLIYNEQFF.

This clonotype was seen at least ten times. The genes are TRBV20-1 and TRBJ1-4; D unclear. The CDR3 length is 13 residues. Trimming removed 4 bases from V and 0 bases from J, with 6 bases in between. CDR1 is DFQATT and CDR2 is SNEGSKA in the germline V gene (reference sequence). The DNA of the CDR3 is TGCAGTGCTATCACCACAACTAATGAAAAACTGTTTTTT. As protein: CSAITTTNEKLFF.

The table lists this clonotype with a count of one. V and J are TRBV3-1 and TRBJ1-1; D is uncertain. The CDR3 sequence is 15 residues long. Germline V CDR1 and CDR2: LGHDT, YNNKEL (reference sequence). Trimming cost V 0 bases and J 0 bases, with 8 bases left between them. In DNA, the CDR3 is TGTGCCAGCAGCCAAGAAGGGCTCATGAACACTGAAGCTTTCTTT. Translating it yields CASSQEGLMNTEAFF.

This clonotype was counted a few times. The chain is built from TRBV20-1 and TRBJ2-1; possible D gene TRBD2, 6 bases. The CDR3 totals 18 residues. Germline lookup yields CDR1 DFQATT and CDR2 SNEGSKA (reference sequence). Trimming shortened V by 1 base and J by 4 bases, and 23 bases separated the two germline ends. CDR3 amino acids: CSARAGTSLRKGYNEQFF. The CDR3 DNA sequence: TGCAGTGCTAGAGCCGGGACTTCATTACGGAAAGGATACAATGAGCAGTTCTTC.

This clonotype was seen more than once but under ten times. The chain combines TRBV5-1 with TRBJ2-1; 15 bases match TRBD2. CDR3 length: 16 residues. Losses at the gene ends were 4 bases for V and 2 bases for J; bases not matched to a gene: 1. Germline V gene data show CDR1 as SGHRS and CDR2 as YFSETQ. The CDR3 sequence: CASSRTSGGAYNEQFF. The CDR3 nucleotides read TGCGCCAGCAGCCGGACTAGCGGGGGGGCCTACAATGAGCAGTTCTTC. Supplemented by reference TRBV5-1 and TRBJ2-1, the full variable domain reads KAGVTQTPRYLIKTRGQQVTLSCSPISGHRSVSWYQQTPGQGLQFLFEYFSETQRNKGNFPGRFSGRQFSNSRSEMNVSTLELGDSALYLCASSRTSGGAYNEQFFGPGTRLTVL.

This clonotype was seen only a few times. The genes are TRBV5-1 and TRBJ2-3; D is ambiguous. V dropped 5 bases and J dropped 2 bases, with 15 bases sitting between them. Germline V lookup: CDR1 SGHRS, CDR2 YFSETQ. The CDR3 runs to 15 residues. The CDR3 sequence: CASRTDLLVTDTQYF. The CDR3 DNA sequence: TGCGCCAGCAGAACGGACCTACTTGTCACAGATACGCAGTATTTT.

This clonotype has more than one count but fewer than ten. The chain couples TRBV5-1 to TRBJ1-6; 10 positions agree with TRBD1. The germline V gene has CDR1 SGHRS and CDR2 YFSETQ. This CDR3 has 14 amino acids. After removal of 3 bases from V and 8 bases from J, the junction contained 2 bases not matched to a gene. DNA for the CDR3: TGCGCCAGCAGCTCCGGGACAGGGGATTCACCCCTCCACTTT. Encoded protein: CASSSGTGDSPLHF.

This chain links TRBV3-1 with TRBJ2-2; D is ambiguous. There are 18 residues in the CDR3. The V gene's germline CDR1 is LGHDT and CDR2 YNNKEL (reference sequence). V was trimmed by 1 base and J by 0 bases, leaving 15 bases between them. CDR3 nucleotides: TGTGCCAGCAGCCAAGGGATCTACACGGAAACGAACACCGGGGAGCTGTTTTTT. Protein sequence: CASSQGIYTETNTGELFF.

This sequence joins TRBV11-1 and TRBJ2-3, with TRBD2 matching over 7 bases. The junction had 19 bases not matched to a gene; V was cut back by 2 bases and J by 2 bases. The germline V gene has CDR1 SGHAT and CDR2 FQDESV (reference sequence). This CDR3 has 20 amino acids. Here the CDR3 reads CASSLPPGVLADSYTDTQYF. DNA of the CDR3: TGTGCCAGCAGCTTACCTCCGGGGGTTCTAGCGGACTCCTACACAGATACGCAGTATTTT.

This chain connects TRBV12-3 or TRBV12-4 to TRBJ2-2, with D unclear. The CDR3 is 12 amino acids. Trimming pared 3 bases from V and 7 bases from J, leaving 6 bases between. Here the CDR3 reads CASSFGIGELFF. Here the CDR3 DNA reads TGTGCCAGCAGTTTTGGGATCGGGGAGCTGTTTTTT.

The chain links TRBV7-2 to TRBJ1-2; 9 bases fit TRBD1. CDR1 and CDR2 (germline): SGHTA, FQGNSA. V was clipped by 5 bases and J by 8 bases; unmatched bases: 9. This CDR3 is built from 14 residues. The DNA for the CDR3 is TGTGCCAGCAGCACTCACAGGGGGCTAGGGGGCTACACCTTC. Its protein product is CASSTHRGLGGYTF.

This clonotype has more than one count but fewer than ten. The chain uses TRBV6-2 or TRBV6-3 and TRBJ2-7, with D possibly being TRBD2 (5 bases). This CDR3 spans 13 amino acids. CDR1 is MNHEY, CDR2 SVGEGT, per germline. V was trimmed by 6 bases and J by 5 bases, leaving 14 bases between them. In nucleotides, the CDR3 is TGTGCCAGCAGCTTACCTCCGGGGAACGAGCAGTACTTC. It specifies CASSLPPGNEQYF.

The sample holds many counts of this clonotype. The rearrangement links TRBV6-2 or TRBV6-3 to TRBJ1-2; possibly TRBD1 for D (6 bases). This CDR3 spans 17 amino acids. V was pared by 4 bases and J by 4 bases, with 22 bases between. Germline values: CDR1 MNHEY, CDR2 SVGEGT. The CDR3 sequence is CASSLLTGHRVGYGYTF. CDR3 in DNA: TGTGCCAGCAGTTTGTTGACAGGCCACAGGGTTGGCTATGGCTACACCTTC.

This chain connects TRBV29-1 to TRBJ2-2; D gene uncertain. V was cut by 0 bases and J by 2 bases, with 7 bases left in between. CDR1 is SQVTM and CDR2 is ANQGSEA in the germline V gene. The CDR3 consists of 14 residues. The CDR3 region has the DNA TGCAGCGTTGAAGATTGGGCCAACACCGGGGAGCTGTTTTTT. Its protein is CSVEDWANTGELFF.